Described below is a single TCR beta chain sequence and its context. J was trimmed by 7 bases and V by 5 bases; bases with no gene match: 10. In germline, CDR1 is MNHEY, CDR2 SVGAGI. The CDR3 is 15 amino acids. These data come from a study of blood T cell repertoires in COVID-19. Turning to the study itself: Some COVID-19 samples were acute and others convalescent; all came from the United States, Italy and Spain. The cDNA or gDNA used as material had been derived from T cells, B-cell-depleted T cells, or PBMCs.

The authors' processing: Quantification of nucleated cells was approximated via reference gene primer amplification. The assay was immunoSEQ multiplex PCR, and TCRdb's table has in-frame clones only and misses some. Clonal size and the V and J genes are those of that table, whereas D and trimming came from the DNA. Among roughly 150,000 clones listed, 82% were seen once. The specimen sequenced was peripheral blood. V is TRBV6-5 and J is TRBJ1-5, with 8 bases identical to TRBD1. This receptor was identified in a woman older than 75 with acute or convalescent COVID-19. CDR3 in amino acids: CASSPDRGKEQPQHF. The CDR3 nucleotides are TGTGCCAGCAGTCCTGACAGGGGAAAGGAACAGCCCCAGCATTTT.